A selection of T cell receptor beta chains follows, all from one sample in a study of glioma-infiltrating T cells after dendritic cell vaccination. Assay used: immunoSEQ multiplex PCR; TCRdb lists only in-frame clones, some missing. The repertoire consists of around 100,000 clones, with less than 90% occurring once and the leading ten covering about 6.8%. The source was blood, collected after dendritic cell vaccination. These receptors came from a human donor with glioblastoma. The CDR3 runs from the conserved cysteine through the conserved F or W. The D gene is left open where the match is weak. Not all rows give a size; the values are once, few, many and, for expanded clones, a class.

abundance	v_gene	d_gene	j_gene	CDR3nt	CDR3aa
NA	TRBV15	TRBD1	TRBJ1-3	TGTGCCACCGGACAGGGGGCTTCTGGAAACACCATATATTTT	CATGQGASGNTIYF
NA	TRBV5-1	NA	TRBJ2-1	TGCGCCAGCAGCTCCCTGGACAGTCACAATGAGCAGTTCTTC	CASSSLDSHNEQFF
NA	TRBV6-1	TRBD1	TRBJ1-2	TGTGCCAGCAGTGACGGGACAGCGAACAACTATGGCTACACCTTC	CASSDGTANNYGYTF
NA	TRBV5-4	TRBD1	TRBJ1-1	TGTGCCAGCAGCTTCCAGGGGGGAGCTTTCTTT	CASSFQGGAFF
NA	TRBV19	NA	TRBJ2-7	TGTGCCAGTAGTTTGAGGGTGAGGACGGCCGGAAGACTAAGCTCCTACGAGCAGTACTTC	CASSLRVRTAGRLSSYEQYF
NA	TRBV7-9	NA	TRBJ1-1	TGTGCCAGCAGCTCCCAGGGCGGAGACACTGAAGCTTTCTTT	CASSSQGGDTEAFF
once	TRBV29-1	NA	TRBJ1-1	TGCAGCGTTAAACCGCCCCCCAGGCAGGGATATTGGACTGAAGCTTTCTTT	CSVKPPPRQGYWTEAFF
NA	TRBV19	NA	TRBJ2-7	TGTGCCAGTAGTATAGAAGGAGGATGGGCCCCCTACGAGCAGTACTTC	CASSIEGGWAPYEQYF
NA	TRBV6-6	NA	TRBJ2-3	TGTGCCAGCAGCCACTCCGGGTTGGGAGATACGCAGTATTTT	CASSHSGLGDTQYF
NA	TRBV7-9	NA	TRBJ2-3	TGTGCCAGCAGCTTAGCGCCGGCAGGGCCAAACACAGATACGCAGTATTTT	CASSLAPAGPNTDTQYF
NA	TRBV5-1	NA	TRBJ2-3	TGCGCCAGCAGCTCTTCCCCCCAAGGGGCAGATACGCAGTATTTT	CASSSSPQGADTQYF
NA	TRBV19	TRBD1	TRBJ1-5	TGTGCCAGTAGTTTGGGGACAGGTTCTTGGCCCCAGCATTTT	CASSLGTGSWPQHF
few	TRBV18	NA	TRBJ1-6	TGTGCCAGCTCACCCTTCGGGGATTCCGCCTATAATTCACCCCTCCACTTT	CASSPFGDSAYNSPLHF
NA	TRBV5-4	TRBD1	TRBJ2-5	TGTGCCAGCACCCAAGGACAGGGGCTGAGGGAAGAGACCCAGTACTTC	CASTQGQGLREETQYF
NA	TRBV9	NA	TRBJ2-1	TGTGCCAGCAGCCCTTCCAGTCGGGGGAATGAGCAGTTCTTC	CASSPSSRGNEQFF
NA	TRBV5-8	TRBD1	TRBJ1-2	TGTGCCAGCAGCGTACAGGGGTTGGGCGGCTACACCTTC	CASSVQGLGGYTF
few	TRBV6-5	TRBD1	TRBJ1-1	TGTGCCAGCAGTTACGGACAGGAGATGAACACTGAAGCTTTCTTT	CASSYGQEMNTEAFF
NA	TRBV5-6	NA	TRBJ1-4	TGTGCCAGCAGCTTGCTCAGGGTTCATGAAAAACTGCTTTTT	CASSLLRVHEKLLF
few	TRBV6-6	TRBD1	TRBJ1-5	TGTGCCAGCAGTCACGGGACAGGGGGCAATCAGCCCCAGCATTTT	CASSHGTGGNQPQHF
NA	TRBV6-1	NA	TRBJ2-5	TGTGCCAGCAGTGAAGCGCAGGGGCAGTACTTC	CASSEAQGQYF
few	TRBV18	NA	TRBJ2-7	TGTGCCAGCTCACCTAGGAAGGTTTGGACAGACTCCTACGAGCAGTACTTC	CASSPRKVWTDSYEQYF
NA	TRBV2	NA	TRBJ2-1	TGTGCCAGCAGTCCAGAGTCCCCACGTAGGAGCTACAATGAGCAGTTCTTC	CASSPESPRRSYNEQFF
few	TRBV5-6	NA	TRBJ2-7	TGTGCCAGCAGCCCAAGCCAGGGGATATTATCCTACGAGCAGTACTTC	CASSPSQGILSYEQYF
NA	TRBV5-1	NA	TRBJ2-7	TGCGCCAGCAGCCGGGAGCCAGGTAGCTCCTACGAGCAGTACTTC	CASSREPGSSYEQYF
NA	TRBV11-3	NA	TRBJ2-7	TGTGCCAGCAGCTTAGACCAAGGGAGCGAGCAGTACTTC	CASSLDQGSEQYF
NA	TRBV9	NA	TRBJ2-3	TGTGCCAGCAGCGTAGACTACCCCGTCACAGATACGCAGTATTTT	CASSVDYPVTDTQYF
NA	TRBV29-1	NA	TRBJ1-1	TGCAGCACCTCGATTGGACAGCCAGCGAACACTGAAGCTTTCTTT	CSTSIGQPANTEAFF
NA	TRBV5-1	TRBD1	TRBJ1-2	TGCGCCAGCAGCTCAAACAGGGGAACGGACTATGGCTACACCTTC	CASSSNRGTDYGYTF
NA	TRBV2	TRBD1	TRBJ1-6	TGTGCCAGCAGGGCCGTGAGACAGGGGAATTACTCACCCCTCCACTTT	CASRAVRQGNYSPLHF
NA	TRBV19	NA	TRBJ1-2	TGTGCCAGTAGTATAGTAGGACTCGACTATGGCTACACCTTC	CASSIVGLDYGYTF
NA	TRBV18	NA	TRBJ2-3	TGTGCCAGCTCACTACAGGGGACTACAGATACGCAGTATTTT	CASSLQGTTDTQYF
NA	TRBV10-3	TRBD1	TRBJ1-1	TGTGCCATCACGACGGGACAGACAACTGAAGCTTTCTTT	CAITTGQTTEAFF
NA	TRBV27	TRBD1	TRBJ2-2	TGTGCCAGCGGCCGGGACAGGGCGCCCACCGGGGAGCTGTTTTTT	CASGRDRAPTGELFF
NA	TRBV30	TRBD1	TRBJ1-2	TGTGCCTGGAGTGTGGACAGGCTTATGAGCTACACCTTC	CAWSVDRLMSYTF
few	TRBV18	NA	TRBJ1-3	TGTGCCAGCTCACCACCGAGTCGGGACACCATATATTTT	CASSPPSRDTIYF
NA	TRBV28	NA	TRBJ1-1	TGTGCCAGCAGCCTACAGCTGAACACTGAAGCTTTCTTT	CASSLQLNTEAFF
NA	TRBV28	TRBD1	TRBJ1-5	TGTGCCAGCAGTTCCTTCCATGACAGGGATGAGAATCAGCCCCAGCATTTT	CASSSFHDRDENQPQHF
NA	TRBV10-3	TRBD2	TRBJ2-1	TGTGCCATCAGTGCGGGGGGGTTGGACAATGAGCAGTTCTTC	CAISAGGLDNEQFF